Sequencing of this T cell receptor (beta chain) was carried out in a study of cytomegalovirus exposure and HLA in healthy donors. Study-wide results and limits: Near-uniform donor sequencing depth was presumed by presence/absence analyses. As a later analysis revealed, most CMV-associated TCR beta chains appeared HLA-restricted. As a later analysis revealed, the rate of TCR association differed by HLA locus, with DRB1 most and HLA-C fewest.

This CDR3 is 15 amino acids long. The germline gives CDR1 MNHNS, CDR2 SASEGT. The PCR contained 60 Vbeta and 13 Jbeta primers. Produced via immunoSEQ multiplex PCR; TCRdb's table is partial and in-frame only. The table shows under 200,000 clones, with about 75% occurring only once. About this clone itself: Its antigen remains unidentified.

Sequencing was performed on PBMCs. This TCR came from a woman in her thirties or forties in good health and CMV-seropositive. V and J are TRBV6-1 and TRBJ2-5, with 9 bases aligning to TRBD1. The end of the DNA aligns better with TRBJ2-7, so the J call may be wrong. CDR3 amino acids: CASSDQGTGHYEQYF. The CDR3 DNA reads TGTGCCAGCAGTGATCAGGGGACAGGGCACTACGAGCAGTACTTC.